This T cell receptor (beta chain) was sequenced for a study of blood T cell repertoires in COVID-19. Study in general: Italy, Spain and the United States were the sources of the convalescent and acute COVID-19 samples. The cDNA or gDNA used as material had been derived from T cells, B-cell-depleted T cells, or PBMCs.

V lost 3 bases to trimming and J lost 0 bases, with 14 bases between them. CDR1 and CDR2 (germline): MGHDK, SYGVNS. This CDR3 is 16 amino acids long. How the authors handled the data: Reference gene primers were amplified, and this amplification served to estimate nucleated cell counts. Profiling relied on immunoSEQ multiplex PCR, and the TCRdb table lists in-frame clones only, not all of them. D and trimming come from the DNA, and the V and J calls and clone size come from that table. The sample gives around 80,000 clones, 65% to 85% of which show up once; around 15% is in the top ten. The receptor comes from an elderly woman with acute or convalescent COVID-19. Sequenced: peripheral blood. The gene calls are TRBV25-1 and TRBJ1-2, with D possibly TRBD1 on 5 matching bases. CDR3 sequence (DNA): TGTGCCAGCAGTGAGGCGAATCGGGGGACTAACTATGGCTACACCTTC. It codes for CASSEANRGTNYGYTF.